The sequence of this T cell receptor (beta chain) was determined in a study of identical twins. TCRdb reprocessed the 5' RACE reads via MiXCR and lists one record per CDR3 protein. Among 500,000 or so distinct CDR3 sequences, 20% to 25% were seen once, and the ten largest hold around 0.91%. About this clonotype: The target antigen is unknown.

Regarding the study as a whole: Out-of-frame beta chain sequences displayed weaker excess sharing between twins. Fewer insertions characterized abundant cord blood beta clonotypes, whereas memory repertoires showed none.

The CDR3 has 14 residues. The germline gives CDR1 SEHNR, CDR2 FQNEAQ (reference sequence). V gave up 7 bases and J gave up 4 bases, with 16 bases separating them. The same specimen was also included in a second study, on T cells expressing NK-cell markers. That study adds: Underlying the TCR beta repertoires were sorted CD3+CD56+NKG2C+, CD3+CD56+NKG2C- and CD3+CD56-NKG2C+ T cells. The study left the HCMV specificity of expanded NKG2C+ T cell clones unresolved.

Sequencing was performed on CD4+ T cells sorted from blood. The V call is TRBV7-9, the J call TRBJ1-1; weak D call: TRBD1 (5 bases). This TCR derives from a woman between 18 and 29 years old in good health. CDR3 sequence (DNA): TGTGCCAGCATCCTGGTCGGGGGACGCACTGAAGCTTTCTTT. Translated, it gives CASILVGGRTEAFF.